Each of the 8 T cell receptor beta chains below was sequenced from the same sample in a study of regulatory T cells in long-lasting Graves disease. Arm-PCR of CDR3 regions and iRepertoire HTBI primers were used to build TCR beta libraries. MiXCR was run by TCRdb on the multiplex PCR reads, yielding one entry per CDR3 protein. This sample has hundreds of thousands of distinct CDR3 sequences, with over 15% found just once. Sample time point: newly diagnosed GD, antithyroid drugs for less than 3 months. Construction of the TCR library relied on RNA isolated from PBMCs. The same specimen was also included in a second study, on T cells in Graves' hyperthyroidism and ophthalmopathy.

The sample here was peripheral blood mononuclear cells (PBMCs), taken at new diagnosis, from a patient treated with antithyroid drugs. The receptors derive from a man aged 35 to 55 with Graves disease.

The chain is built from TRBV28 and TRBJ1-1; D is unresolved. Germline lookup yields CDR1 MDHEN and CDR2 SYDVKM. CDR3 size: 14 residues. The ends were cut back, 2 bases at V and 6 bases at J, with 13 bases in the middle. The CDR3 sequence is CASSLVSPWAEAFF. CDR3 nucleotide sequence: TGTGCCAGCAGTTTAGTGTCCCCTTGGGCTGAAGCTTTCTTT.

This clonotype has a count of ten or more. The CDR3 nucleotides read TGTGCCAGCAGTTTGTACAGCGGGGTTAATACGCAGTATTTT. Amino acids: CASSLYSGVNTQYF. J is TRBJ2-3 and V is TRBV28, with TRBD2 identical over 7 bases. Per germline, CDR1 MDHEN and CDR2 SYDVKM. CDR3 size: 14 residues. Unmatched junction bases numbered 7, after V lost 3 bases and J lost 7 bases.

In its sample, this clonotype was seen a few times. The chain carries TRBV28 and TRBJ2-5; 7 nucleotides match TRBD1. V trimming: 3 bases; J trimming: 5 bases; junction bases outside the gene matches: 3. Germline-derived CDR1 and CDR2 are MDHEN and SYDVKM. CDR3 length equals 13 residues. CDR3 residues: CASSLTGIETQYF. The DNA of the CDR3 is TGTGCCAGCAGTTTGACAGGGATTGAGACCCAGTACTTC.

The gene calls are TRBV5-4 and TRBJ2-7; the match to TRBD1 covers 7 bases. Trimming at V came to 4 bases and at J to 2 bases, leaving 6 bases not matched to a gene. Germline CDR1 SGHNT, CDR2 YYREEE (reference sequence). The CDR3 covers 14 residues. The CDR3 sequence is CASSPGQKAYEQYF. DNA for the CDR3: TGTGCCAGCAGCCCGGGACAGAAGGCCTACGAGCAGTACTTC.

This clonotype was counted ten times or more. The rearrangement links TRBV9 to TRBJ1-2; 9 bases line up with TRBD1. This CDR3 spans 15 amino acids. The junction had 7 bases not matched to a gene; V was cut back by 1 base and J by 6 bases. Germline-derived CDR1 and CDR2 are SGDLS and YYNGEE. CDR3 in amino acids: CASSVRQQGADGYTF. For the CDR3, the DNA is TGTGCCAGCAGCGTAAGACAACAGGGGGCCGATGGCTACACCTTC.

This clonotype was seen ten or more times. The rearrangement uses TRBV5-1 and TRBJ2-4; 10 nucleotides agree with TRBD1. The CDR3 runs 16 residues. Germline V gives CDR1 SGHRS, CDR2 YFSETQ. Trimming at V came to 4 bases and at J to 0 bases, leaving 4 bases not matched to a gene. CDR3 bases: TGCGCCAGCAGCCCCGGACAGGGGGTAGCCAAAAACATTCAGTACTTC. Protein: CASSPGQGVAKNIQYF.

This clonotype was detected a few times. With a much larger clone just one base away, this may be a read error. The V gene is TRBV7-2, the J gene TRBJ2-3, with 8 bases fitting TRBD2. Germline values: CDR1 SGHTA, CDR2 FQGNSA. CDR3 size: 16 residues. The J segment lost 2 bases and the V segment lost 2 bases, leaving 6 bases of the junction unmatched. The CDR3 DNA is TGTGCCAGCAGCTTAAGGCTAGCGGGCCCCACAGATACGCAGTATTTT. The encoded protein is CASSLRLAGPTDTQYF.

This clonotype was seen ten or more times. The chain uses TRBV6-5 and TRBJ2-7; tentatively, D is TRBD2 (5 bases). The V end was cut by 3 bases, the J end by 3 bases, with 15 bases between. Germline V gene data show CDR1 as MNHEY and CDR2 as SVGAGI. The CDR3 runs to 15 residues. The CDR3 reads CASSYARRWGYEQYF. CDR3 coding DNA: TGTGCCAGCAGTTATGCTCGGAGGTGGGGCTACGAGCAGTACTTC.